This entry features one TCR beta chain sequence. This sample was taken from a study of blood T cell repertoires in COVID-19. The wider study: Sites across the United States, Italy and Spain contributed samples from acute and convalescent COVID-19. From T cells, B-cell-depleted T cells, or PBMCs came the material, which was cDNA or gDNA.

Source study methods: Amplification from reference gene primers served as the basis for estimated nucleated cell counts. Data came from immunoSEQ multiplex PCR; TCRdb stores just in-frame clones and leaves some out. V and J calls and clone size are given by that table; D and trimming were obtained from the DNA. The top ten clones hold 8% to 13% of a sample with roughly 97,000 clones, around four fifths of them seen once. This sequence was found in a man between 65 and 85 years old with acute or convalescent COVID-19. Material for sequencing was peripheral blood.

As DNA, the CDR3 is TGTGCCTGGAGTGTCTTAGAGACCCAGTACTTC. This gives the protein CAWSVLETQYF. V and J are TRBV30 and TRBJ2-5; D is unclear. CDR3 size: 11 residues. V was clipped by 0 bases and J by 4 bases, with 3 bases between them. Germline V lookup: CDR1 GTSNPN, CDR2 SVGIG (reference sequence).